This passage covers 8 T cell receptor beta chains from one sample sequenced in a study of cytomegalovirus exposure and HLA in healthy donors. Measured with immunoSEQ multiplex PCR; TCRdb has only the in-frame clones, and not every one. The sample has about 150,000 clones, around 93% seen once; the top ten hold 1.5% to 2%. Sample: PBMCs. All receptors derive from a man aged 18 to 30 in good health and CMV-seropositive.

V and J are TRBV27 and TRBJ2-7, with D perhaps matching TRBD2 (6 bases). The CDR3 is 15 amino acids. Germline-derived CDR1 and CDR2 are MNHEY and SMNVEV (reference sequence). The germline V and J ends were trimmed by 2 bases and 3 bases, with 14 bases remaining between them. This chain's CDR3 is CASSLTAGINYEQYF. The CDR3 DNA sequence: TGTGCCAGCAGTTTAACGGCGGGGATAAACTACGAGCAGTACTTC.

V and J are TRBV5-1 and TRBJ2-1, with TRBD2 identical over 10 bases. The J segment lost 7 bases and the V segment lost 7 bases, leaving 5 bases of the junction unmatched. This CDR3 region has 13 residues. Germline V gene data show CDR1 as SGHRS and CDR2 as YFSETQ. The CDR3 loop is CASGTSVGNEQFF. The CDR3 nucleotides read TGCGCCAGCGGGACTAGCGTTGGGAATGAGCAGTTCTTC. Based on the CDR3 plus reference TRBV5-1 and TRBJ2-1, the full variable domain is KAGVTQTPRYLIKTRGQQVTLSCSPISGHRSVSWYQQTPGQGLQFLFEYFSETQRNKGNFPGRFSGRQFSNSRSEMNVSTLELGDSALYLCASGTSVGNEQFFGPGTRLTVL.

This chain joins TRBV14 and TRBJ2-7, with 10 bases aligning to TRBD2. From germline, CDR1 is SGHDN and CDR2 FVKESK. The CDR3 has 15 amino acids. V was pared by 3 bases and J by 2 bases, with 4 bases of the junction left unmatched. CDR3 DNA sequence: TGTGCCAGCAGCCATTCTAGCGGGAGTACCTACGAGCAGTACTTC. Its protein product is CASSHSSGSTYEQYF.

Worth noting for this clone: The identical CDR3 is also encoded by other nucleotide sequences in the sample. This chain links TRBV19 with TRBJ1-1; D gene ambiguous. The germline V gene has CDR1 LNHDA and CDR2 SQIVND (reference sequence). V lost 3 bases and J 0 bases, leaving 8 bases between the germline ends. CDR3 length: 14 residues. The CDR3 sequence: CASSIGQMNTEAFF. The CDR3 DNA follows: TGTGCCAGTAGTATTGGGCAGATGAACACTGAAGCTTTCTTT.

The chain combines TRBV5-4 with TRBJ2-1; a possible D gene is TRBD2 (5 bases). The CDR3 totals 13 residues. Deletions cut 5 bases from V and 10 bases from J, with 16 bases between. The germline V gene encodes CDR1 SGHNT and CDR2 YYREEE (reference sequence). CDR3 residues: CASRVDSSMEQFF. In DNA form, the CDR3 reads TGTGCCAGCAGGGTGGACTCTTCGATGGAGCAGTTCTTC.

The chain employs TRBV10-3 and TRBJ2-3; 14 bases map to TRBD2. The CDR3 length is 18 residues. The germline V gene encodes CDR1 ENHRY and CDR2 SYGVKD. J gave up 2 bases and V 10 bases, and 14 bases lay outside the gene matches. In DNA, the CDR3 is TGTGCCAGTTCGTCCTCCGGGACTAGCGGGAGCTTCACAGATACGCAGTATTTT. Protein sequence: CASSSSGTSGSFTDTQYF.

The chain combines TRBV27 with TRBJ1-2; maybe TRBD1 (6 bases). V gave up 4 bases and J gave up 5 bases, with 8 bases separating them. Germline CDR1 and CDR2: MNHEY and SMNVEV (reference sequence). This CDR3 has 12 residues. CDR3 in DNA: TGTGCCAGCAGTTCGACAGGATATGGCTACACCTTC. This encodes CASSSTGYGYTF.

This clone was detected only a few times. The chain uses TRBV2 and TRBJ1-2, with a weak D call TRBD1 (6 bases). Trimming shortened V by 5 bases and J by 5 bases, and 15 bases separated the two germline ends. Germline CDR1 and CDR2: SNHLY and FYNNEI. The CDR3 has 14 amino acids. CDR3 residues: CASSWTDVGYGYTF. In DNA, the CDR3 is TGTGCCAGCAGTTGGACAGACGTCGGTTATGGCTACACCTTC.